The text below deals with one T cell receptor beta chain. CDR1 is SNHLY, CDR2 FYNNEI, per germline. The CDR3 length is 15 residues. V shed 4 bases, J shed 0 bases, and the junction held 6 bases outside the gene matches. Together with a sample-barcoded 5' primer, a J-beta primer mix was included in a second PCR lasting 7 to 11 cycles. TCRdb re-called the 5' RACE reads with MiXCR, one entry per CDR3 protein. The sample shows 700,000 or so distinct CDR3 sequences, about 43% of them seen only once. This specimen belongs to a study of blood T cells in healthy people across ages. Background on the study: Using template switching, researchers captured about one barcoded beta molecule for each two T cells.

This receptor was identified in a man older than 75 in good health. Sequences were obtained from blood. V usage is TRBV2 and J usage is TRBJ2-7, with TRBD1 matching 7 bases. The CDR3 region is CASSAETGISYEQYF. The CDR3 coding sequence is TGTGCCAGCAGTGCGGAGACAGGGATCTCCTACGAGCAGTACTTC.